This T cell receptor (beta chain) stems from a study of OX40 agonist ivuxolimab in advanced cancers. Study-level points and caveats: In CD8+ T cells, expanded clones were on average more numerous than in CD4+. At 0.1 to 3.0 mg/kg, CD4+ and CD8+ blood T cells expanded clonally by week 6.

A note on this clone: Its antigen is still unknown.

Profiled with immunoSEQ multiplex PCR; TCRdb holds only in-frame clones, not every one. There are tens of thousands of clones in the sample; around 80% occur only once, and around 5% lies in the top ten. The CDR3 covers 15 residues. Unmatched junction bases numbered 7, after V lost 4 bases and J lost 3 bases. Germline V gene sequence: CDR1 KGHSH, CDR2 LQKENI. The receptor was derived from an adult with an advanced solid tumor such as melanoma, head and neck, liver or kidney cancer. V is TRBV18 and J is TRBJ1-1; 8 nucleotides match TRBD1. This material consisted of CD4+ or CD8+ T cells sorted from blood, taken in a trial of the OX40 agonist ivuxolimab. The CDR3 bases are TGTGCCAGCTCACGGGAAAAGACAGGGGACACTGAAGCTTTCTTT. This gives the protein CASSREKTGDTEAFF.